These 10 T cell receptor beta chains were all obtained from the same sample, sequenced in a study of cytomegalovirus exposure and HLA in healthy donors. PCR involved 60 Vbeta and 13 Jbeta primers. TCRdb's copy holds only in-frame clones and misses some; the assay was immunoSEQ multiplex PCR. The sample consists of some 140,000 clones, 70% to 80% of them appearing once. Sequencing was performed on PBMCs. These receptors originate from a female donor in good health and CMV-seropositive.

The rearrangement uses TRBV5-4 and TRBJ2-1, with 7 bases that match TRBD2. J was trimmed by 5 bases and V by 0 bases; bases with no gene match: 5. In germline, CDR1 is SGHNT, CDR2 YYREEE (reference sequence). This CDR3 region has 15 residues. The CDR3 sequence is CASSLVAGIDNEQFF. The CDR3 region has the DNA TGTGCCAGCAGCTTGGTAGCGGGCATAGACAATGAGCAGTTCTTC. Complete variable domain (other parts from reference TRBV5-4 and TRBJ2-1): ETGVTQSPTHLIKTRGQQVTLRCSSQSGHNTVSWYQQALGQGPQFIFQYYREEENGRGNFPPRFSGLQFPNYSSELNVNALELDDSALYLCASSLVAGIDNEQFFGPGTRLTVL.

This chain joins TRBV25-1 and TRBJ1-2, with 7 bases lining up with TRBD1. Germline V gene lookup returns CDR1 MGHDK and CDR2 SYGVNS. Trimming removed 1 base from V and 4 bases from J; junction bases left unmatched: 6. The CDR3 contains 15 residues. CDR3 nucleotide sequence: TGTGCCAGCAGTGAATTCGAGACAGGGTTCTATGGCTACACCTTC. As protein: CASSEFETGFYGYTF.

The chain employs TRBV14 and TRBJ1-2; 10 nucleotides line up with TRBD1. The V gene end was trimmed by 4 bases and the J gene end by 7 bases; junction bases not matched to a gene: 3. CDR3 length: 13 amino acids. Germline CDR1 SGHDN, CDR2 FVKESK. The CDR3 DNA reads TGTGCCAGCAGCCGCGACAGGGGGCTTGGCTACACCTTC. It is translated as CASSRDRGLGYTF.

J is TRBJ2-7 and V is TRBV30; a weak D match, TRBD2 (5 bases). Germline CDR1 reads GTSNPN; CDR2 reads SVGIG (reference sequence). The CDR3 extends over 12 amino acids. V lost 1 base and J 10 bases, leaving 14 bases between the germline ends. CDR3 sequence (DNA): TGTGCCTGGAGTGCCGGACGGGGATTCCAGTACTTC. Its protein product is CAWSAGRGFQYF. Filled out from reference TRBV30 and TRBJ2-7, the complete variable domain reads SQTIHQWPATLVQPVGSPLSLECTVEGTSNPNLYWYRQAAGRGLQLLFYSVGIGQISSEVPQNLSASRPQDRQFILSSKKLLLSDSGFYLCAWSAGRGFQYFGPGTRLTVT.

This chain connects TRBV10-3 to TRBJ2-1; tentatively, D is TRBD1 (6 bases). V was shortened by 6 bases and J by 0 bases, with 15 bases between the two germline ends. Germline V lookup: CDR1 ENHRY, CDR2 SYGVKD. CDR3 length equals 16 residues. The CDR3 loop is CAISQGSQYSYNEQFF. The CDR3 DNA sequence: TGTGCCATCAGCCAGGGGTCTCAATACTCCTACAATGAGCAGTTCTTC.

The chain is built from TRBV6-5 and TRBJ2-7; 10 nucleotides line up with TRBD2. Germline loops: CDR1 MNHEY, CDR2 SVGAGI. Trimming removed 2 bases from V and 3 bases from J; junction bases left unmatched: 4. There are 15 residues in the CDR3. CDR3 bases: TGTGCCAGCAGTTACATGGCTAGCGGGAGCTACGAGCAGTACTTC. The encoded protein is CASSYMASGSYEQYF.

This chain joins TRBV12-5 and TRBJ2-3, with TRBD1 identical over 8 bases. In germline, CDR1 is LGHNT, CDR2 FRNRAP. The CDR3 totals 22 residues. V shed 0 bases and J 0 bases; nucleotides not matched to a gene: 20. In DNA, the CDR3 is TGTGCTAGTGGTTTGGTAGCTTCGCGGACAGGGAGTCGGTTACCTAGCACAGATACGCAGTATTTT. This encodes CASGLVASRTGSRLPSTDTQYF.

This chain uses TRBV6-1 with TRBJ1-1; 11 bases agree with TRBD1. This CDR3 is built from 13 residues. V lost 7 bases, J lost 4 bases, and 2 bases stayed unmatched. In germline, CDR1 is MNHNS, CDR2 SASEGT. The CDR3 DNA sequence: TGTGCCAGCATTGGGACAGGGGGCACTGAAGCTTTCTTT. Its translation: CASIGTGGTEAFF.

The J gene is TRBJ2-7, the V gene TRBV6-6; the D gene is possibly TRBD1 (6 bases). Germline assignment: CDR1 MNHNY and CDR2 SVGAGI (reference sequence). The CDR3 consists of 14 residues. Trimming pared 10 bases from V and 0 bases from J, leaving 16 bases between. In DNA form, the CDR3 reads TGTGCCACCCAAAATCCGACAGGCTCCTACGAGCAGTACTTC. Protein: CATQNPTGSYEQYF.

The V call is TRBV7-8, the J call TRBJ2-5; D is uncertain. V lost 0 bases, J lost 0 bases, and 8 bases lay in between. Looked up from germline, CDR1 is SGHVS and CDR2 is FQNEAQ. This CDR3 is 15 amino acids long. The CDR3 DNA follows: TGTGCCAGCAGCTTAGCGTACAGCAACCAAGAGACCCAGTACTTC. Its translation: CASSLAYSNQETQYF.